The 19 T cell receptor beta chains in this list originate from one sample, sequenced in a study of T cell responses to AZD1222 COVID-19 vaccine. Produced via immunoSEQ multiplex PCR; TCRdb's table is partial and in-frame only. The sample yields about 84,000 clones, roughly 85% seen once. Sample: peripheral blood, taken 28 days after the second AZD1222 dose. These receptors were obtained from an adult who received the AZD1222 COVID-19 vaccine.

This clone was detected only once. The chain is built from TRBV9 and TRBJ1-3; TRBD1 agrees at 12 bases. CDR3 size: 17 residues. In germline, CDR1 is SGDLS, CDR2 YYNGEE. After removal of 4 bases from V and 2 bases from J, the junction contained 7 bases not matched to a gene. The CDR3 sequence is CASSQPGQGATGNTIYF. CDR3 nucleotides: TGTGCCAGCAGCCAACCGGGACAGGGGGCGACTGGAAACACCATATATTTT.

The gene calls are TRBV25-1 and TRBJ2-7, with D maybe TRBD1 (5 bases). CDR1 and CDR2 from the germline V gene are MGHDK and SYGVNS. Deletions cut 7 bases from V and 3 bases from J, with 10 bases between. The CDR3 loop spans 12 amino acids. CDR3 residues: CASMDTNYEQYF. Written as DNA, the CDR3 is TGTGCCAGCATGGACACTAACTACGAGCAGTACTTC.

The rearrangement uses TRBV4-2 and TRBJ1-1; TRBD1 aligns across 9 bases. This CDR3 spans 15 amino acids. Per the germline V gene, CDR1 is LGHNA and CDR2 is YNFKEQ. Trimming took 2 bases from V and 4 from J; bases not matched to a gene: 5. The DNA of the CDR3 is TGTGCCAGCAGCCAAAACCCGGGACAGGGCACTGAAGCTTTCTTT. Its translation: CASSQNPGQGTEAFF.

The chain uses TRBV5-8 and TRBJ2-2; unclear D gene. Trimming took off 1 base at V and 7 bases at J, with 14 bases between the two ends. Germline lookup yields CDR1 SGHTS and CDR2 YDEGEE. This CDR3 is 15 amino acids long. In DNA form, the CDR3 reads TGTGCCAGCAGCTTGTCGGGTCTGGTATACGGGGAGCTGTTTTTT. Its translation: CASSLSGLVYGELFF.

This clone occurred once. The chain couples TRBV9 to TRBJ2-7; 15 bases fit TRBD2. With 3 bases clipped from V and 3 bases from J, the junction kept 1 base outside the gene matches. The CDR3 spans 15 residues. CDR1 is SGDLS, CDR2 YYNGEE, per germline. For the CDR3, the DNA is TGTGCCAGCAGCGAGGGACTAGCGGGGGGCTACGAGCAGTACTTC. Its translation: CASSEGLAGGYEQYF.

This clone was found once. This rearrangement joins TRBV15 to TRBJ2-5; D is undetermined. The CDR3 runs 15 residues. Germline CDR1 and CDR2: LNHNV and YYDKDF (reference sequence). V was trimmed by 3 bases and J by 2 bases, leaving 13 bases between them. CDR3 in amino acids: CATSSLPWGQETQYF. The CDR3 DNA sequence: TGTGCCACCAGCAGTCTCCCTTGGGGACAAGAGACCCAGTACTTC.

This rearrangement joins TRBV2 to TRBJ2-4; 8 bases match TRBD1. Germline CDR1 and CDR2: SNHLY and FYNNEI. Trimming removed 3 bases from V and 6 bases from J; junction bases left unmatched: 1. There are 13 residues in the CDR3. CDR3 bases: TGTGCCAGCAGTGAGGACAGGGTAAACATTCAGTACTTC. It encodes CASSEDRVNIQYF.

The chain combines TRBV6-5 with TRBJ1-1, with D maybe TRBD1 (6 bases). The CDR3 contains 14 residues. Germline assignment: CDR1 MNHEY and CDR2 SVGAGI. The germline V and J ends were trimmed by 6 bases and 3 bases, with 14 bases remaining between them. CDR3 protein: CASRTTGTYTEAFF. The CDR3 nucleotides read TGTGCCAGCAGGACTACAGGGACCTACACTGAAGCTTTCTTT.

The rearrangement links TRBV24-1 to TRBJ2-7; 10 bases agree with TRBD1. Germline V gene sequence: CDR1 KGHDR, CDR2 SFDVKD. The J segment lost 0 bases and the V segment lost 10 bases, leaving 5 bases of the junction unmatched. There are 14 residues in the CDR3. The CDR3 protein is CATNRDRGSYEQYF. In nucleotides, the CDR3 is TGTGCCACTAACCGGGACAGGGGCTCCTACGAGCAGTACTTC.

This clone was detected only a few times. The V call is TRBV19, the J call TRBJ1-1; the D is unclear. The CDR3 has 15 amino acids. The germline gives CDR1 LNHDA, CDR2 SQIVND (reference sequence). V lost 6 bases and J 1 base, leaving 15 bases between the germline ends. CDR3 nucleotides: TGTGCCAGTAGCCTATCCGGACTGACGAACACTGAAGCTTTCTTT. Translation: CASSLSGLTNTEAFF.

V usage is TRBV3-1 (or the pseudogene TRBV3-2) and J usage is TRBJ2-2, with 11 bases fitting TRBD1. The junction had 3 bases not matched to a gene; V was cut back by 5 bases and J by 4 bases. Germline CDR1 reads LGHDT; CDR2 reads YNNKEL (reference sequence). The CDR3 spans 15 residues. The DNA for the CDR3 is TGTGCCAGCAGCTACGGACAGGGGGCCACCGGGGAGCTGTTTTTT. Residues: CASSYGQGATGELFF.

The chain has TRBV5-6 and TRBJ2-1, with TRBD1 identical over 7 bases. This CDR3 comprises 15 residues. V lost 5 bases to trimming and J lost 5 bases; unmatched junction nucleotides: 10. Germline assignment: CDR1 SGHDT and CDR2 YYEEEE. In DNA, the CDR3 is TGTGCCAGCAGATCGTACAGGGGCCCCCACAATGAGCAGTTCTTC. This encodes CASRSYRGPHNEQFF.

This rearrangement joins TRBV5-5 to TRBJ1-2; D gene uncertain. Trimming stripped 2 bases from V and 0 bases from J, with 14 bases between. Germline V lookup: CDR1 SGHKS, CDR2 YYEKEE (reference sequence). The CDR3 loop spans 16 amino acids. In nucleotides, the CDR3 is TGTGCCAGCAGCTTTGGGCACGCTCAAGCTAACTATGGCTACACCTTC. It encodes CASSFGHAQANYGYTF.

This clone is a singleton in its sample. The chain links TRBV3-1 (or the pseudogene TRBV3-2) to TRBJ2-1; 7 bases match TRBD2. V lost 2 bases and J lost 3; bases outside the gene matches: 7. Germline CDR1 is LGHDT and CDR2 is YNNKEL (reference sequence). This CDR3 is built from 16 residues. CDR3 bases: TGTGCCAGCAGCCAACTCGCTAGCGGCCTCTACAATGAGCAGTTCTTC. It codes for CASSQLASGLYNEQFF.

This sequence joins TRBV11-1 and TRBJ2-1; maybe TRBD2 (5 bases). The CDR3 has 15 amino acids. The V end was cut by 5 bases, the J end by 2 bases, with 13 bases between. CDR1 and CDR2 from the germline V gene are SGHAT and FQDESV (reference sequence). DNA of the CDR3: TGTGCCAGCAGCCCCCCTGGGAGACCCTACAATGAGCAGTTCTTC. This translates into CASSPPGRPYNEQFF.

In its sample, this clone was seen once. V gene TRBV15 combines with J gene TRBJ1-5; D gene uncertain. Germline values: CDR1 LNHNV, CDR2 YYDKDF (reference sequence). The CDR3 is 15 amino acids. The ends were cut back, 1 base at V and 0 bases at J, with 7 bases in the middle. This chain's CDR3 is CATSRGGNSNQPQHF. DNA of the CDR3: TGTGCCACCAGCAGAGGGGGTAATAGCAATCAGCCCCAGCATTTT.

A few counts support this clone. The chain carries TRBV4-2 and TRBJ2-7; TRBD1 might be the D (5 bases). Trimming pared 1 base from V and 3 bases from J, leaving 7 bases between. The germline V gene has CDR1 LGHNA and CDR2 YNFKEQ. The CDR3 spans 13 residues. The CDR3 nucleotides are TGTGCCAGCAGCCAAGTGGACAACTACGAGCAGTACTTC. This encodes CASSQVDNYEQYF.

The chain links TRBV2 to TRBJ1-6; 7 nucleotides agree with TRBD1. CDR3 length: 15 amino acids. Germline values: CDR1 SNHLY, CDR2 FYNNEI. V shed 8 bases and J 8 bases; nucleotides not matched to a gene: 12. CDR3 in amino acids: CASGGGPSEDSPLHF. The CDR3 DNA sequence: TGTGCCAGCGGAGGGGGCCCATCCGAGGATTCACCCCTCCACTTT.

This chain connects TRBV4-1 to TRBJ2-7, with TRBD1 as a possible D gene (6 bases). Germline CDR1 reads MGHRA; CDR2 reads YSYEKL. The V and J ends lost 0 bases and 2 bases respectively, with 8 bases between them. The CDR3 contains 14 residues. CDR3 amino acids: CASSQEGQTYEQYF. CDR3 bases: TGCGCCAGCAGCCAAGAAGGACAGACCTACGAGCAGTACTTC.